This TCR beta chain was captured by sequencing in a study of control samples from healthy donors and cancer patients. The table came from immunoSEQ multiplex PCR; TCRdb's copy has only in-frame clones and leaves some out. The sample lists 57,000 or so clones, roughly 92% occurring once. The ends lost 5 bases at V and 4 bases at J; junction bases unmatched: 8. CDR3 size: 16 residues. CDR1 is SGHTA, CDR2 FQGTGA, per germline. The chain combines TRBV7-3 with TRBJ2-1; TRBD2 matches at 10 bases. The sequenced material came from blood. The clonotype was recovered from a man younger than 45 in good health. Here the CDR3 DNA reads TGTGCCAGCAGCCCCCGCAGCGGGGGGGGATACAATGAGCAGTTCTTC. As protein: CASSPRSGGGYNEQFF.